The source of this TCR beta chain is a study of CD8+CD57+ T cells in acquired aplastic anemia (dated by TCRdb to the late 2010s). Describing the broader study: A mean of about 3.2 ug of DNA, ranging from roughly 0.2 to 27.4 ug, was extracted from sorted CD4+ and CD8+ cells. A CD8+CD57+ expansion meant a frequency higher than the mean frequency seen in healthy subjects.

Flow cytometry had shown CD8+CD57+ cell expansion in the patients selected for sequencing. Every patient had severe acquired aplastic anemia, diagnosed using the International Study of Aplastic Anemia and Agranulocytosis and Camitta criteria. No patient had received any therapy when blood was sampled. The study deep-sequenced TCR repertoires of sorted CD4+ and CD8+ blood T cells from severe aplastic anemia patients and healthy subjects. In the USA, patient enrollment took place under clinicaltrials.gov protocols 00001620, 01623167, 00001397, 00071045, 00081523 and 00961064. Ficoll-Paque density gradient centrifugation was used to isolate peripheral blood mononuclear cells. Before DNA extraction, CD4+ and CD8+ T cells were sorted by FACS or by magnetic beads. The CDR3, cysteine through phenylalanine, is 13 amino acids long. CDR3 DNA only is kept here, 39 bases in frame from base 1. Concerning this clonotype: Which antigen it targets is not known. It may be a read error: a sequence one base away is much more abundant.

Study-wide findings and limitations: Roughly 30 CD8+ CDR3 sequences were found to be shared between patients and controls, but these sequences appeared to be highly expressed in patients and within the immunodominant clones of the patients. CD8+ Simpson's diversity did not differ significantly between patients and healthy controls (P=0.060).

Genomic DNA was used as template for profiling of TCR beta VDJ combinations and CDR3 sequences. An Illumina HiSeq 2000 was used for TCR repertoire sequencing. The authors processed their data as follows. Repertoire assessment relied on Simpson's diversity index, CDR3 size and DJ length profiles, and TRBV/TRBJ rearrangement plots. The immunodominant clone was defined as the most abundant DNA sequence in deep sequencing data. CDR3 amino acid sequences were checked for sharing between subjects and were compared against published repertoires and the VDJdb database. The public reads were reprocessed in TCRdb via fastp at Q25 and MiXCR, keeping in-frame beta chains. Each entry merges the rows of one CDR3 protein and shows their most common DNA and genes. These V and J calls rely on TCRdb rather than the paper's analysis. The sample table records some 120,000 distinct CDR3 sequences; 45% to 60% of these occur just once. The ten top clones hold 25% to 35% of the sample.

The chain employs TRBV12-1 and TRBJ1-1. TRBV12-1 is noted as a pseudogene. Sequencing was done on a sample of sorted CD4+, CD8+, or CD8+CD57+ T cells (not recorded which) from PBMCs. The clonotype was recovered from a human donor with aplastic anemia. The CDR3 protein sequence reads: CPSSFPDGTEAFF. The DNA sequence is TGTCCCAGCAGCTTTCCGGACGGCACTGAAGCTTTCTTT.